These 19 T cell receptor beta chains were all obtained from the same sample, sequenced in a study of blood T cell repertoires in COVID-19. Here immunoSEQ multiplex PCR was the method, and the copy in TCRdb shows in-frame clones only, minus some. The sample holds fewer than 40,000 clones, 65% to 90% seen once. Source material: peripheral blood. These receptor sequences come from a human donor in a cohort sampled during active COVID-19.

In this sample, this clone turned up a few times. The chain combines TRBV2 with TRBJ2-7; 12 nucleotides line up with TRBD2. Trimming removed 6 bases from V and 3 bases from J; junction bases left unmatched: 15. Germline loops: CDR1 SNHLY, CDR2 FYNNEI. The CDR3 sequence is 18 residues long. DNA of the CDR3: TGTGCCAGCAGGACGCTAGCGGGGGGGCCTTCCAAGGTCTACGAGCAGTACTTC. It is translated as CASRTLAGGPSKVYEQYF. The whole variable domain, filled in from reference TRBV2 and TRBJ2-7, reads EPEVTQTPSHQVTQMGQEVILRCVPISNHLYFYWYRQILGQKVEFLVSFYNNEISEKSEIFDDQFSVERPDGSNFTLKIRSTKLEDSAMYFCASRTLAGGPSKVYEQYFGPGTRLTVT.

The chain employs TRBV30 and TRBJ1-2; 8 nucleotides line up with TRBD1. V lost 3 bases and J lost 8; bases outside the gene matches: 8. The CDR3 totals 13 residues. Germline lookup yields CDR1 GTSNPN and CDR2 SVGIG (reference sequence). CDR3 amino acids: CAWSRDRPRGYTF. The CDR3 DNA reads TGTGCCTGGAGCAGGGACAGGCCAAGGGGCTACACCTTC.

The V gene is TRBV4-2, the J gene TRBJ1-2; D is undetermined. The CDR3 has 17 amino acids. Trimming stripped 2 bases from V and 0 bases from J, with 16 bases between. Germline V gene lookup returns CDR1 LGHNA and CDR2 YNFKEQ. The CDR3 region is CASSQNPRGLTNYGYTF. CDR3 DNA sequence: TGTGCCAGCAGCCAAAACCCAAGAGGACTTACTAACTATGGCTACACCTTC.

CDR3 protein: CASSLGGRTDTQYF. The CDR3 DNA sequence: TGTGCCAGCAGCTTAGGCGGGAGGACAGATACGCAGTATTTT. This chain uses TRBV7-2 with TRBJ2-3, with 8 bases identical to TRBD2. The CDR3 totals 14 residues. V was clipped by 1 base and J by 3 bases; unmatched bases: 0. CDR1 and CDR2 from the germline V gene are SGHTA and FQGNSA.

With respect to this clone: Within the sample, other DNA sequences also encode this same CDR3. The chain couples TRBV11-3 to TRBJ1-1; TRBD1 agrees at 7 bases. The trim removed 4 bases at V and 1 base at J, leaving 0 bases unmatched. This CDR3 has 13 amino acids. Germline V gene data show CDR1 as SGHNT and CDR2 as YENEEA. The CDR3 here is CASSYRGNTEAFF. Written as DNA, the CDR3 is TGTGCCAGCAGCTACAGGGGGAACACTGAAGCTTTCTTT.

This chain joins TRBV6-5 and TRBJ1-1; 8 nucleotides align to TRBD1. The CDR3 length is 15 residues. Germline assignment: CDR1 MNHEY and CDR2 SVGAGI. J was trimmed by 3 bases and V by 7 bases; bases with no gene match: 10. CDR3 region: CASTSLQGGYTEAFF. CDR3 bases: TGTGCCAGCACAAGCTTACAGGGGGGGTACACTGAAGCTTTCTTT.

V and J are TRBV4-1 and TRBJ2-7; D is uncertain. The CDR3 contains 14 residues. The germline V gene has CDR1 MGHRA and CDR2 YSYEKL. Deletions cut 0 bases from V and 6 bases from J, with 12 bases between. Here the CDR3 reads CASSQDLQVGEQYF. Here the CDR3 DNA reads TGCGCCAGCAGCCAAGATCTTCAGGTAGGCGAGCAGTACTTC.

J is TRBJ1-4 and V is TRBV5-4, with a weak D call TRBD1 (5 bases). V lost 0 bases and J 2 bases, leaving 8 bases between the germline ends. The CDR3 covers 15 residues. CDR1 and CDR2 from the germline V gene are SGHNT and YYREEE (reference sequence). The CDR3 region is CASSLVGRTNEKLFF. The CDR3 DNA reads as TGTGCCAGCAGCTTGGTGGGGCGGACTAATGAAAAACTGTTTTTT.

The chain is built from TRBV10-3 and TRBJ2-1; D might be TRBD2 (6 bases). In germline, CDR1 is ENHRY, CDR2 SYGVKD. Trimming pared 7 bases from V and 3 bases from J, leaving 16 bases between. The CDR3 is 15 amino acids. This chain's CDR3 is CAITPSGGSYNEQFF. DNA for the CDR3: TGTGCCATCACCCCCTCAGGAGGGAGCTACAATGAGCAGTTCTTC.

This chain joins TRBV9 and TRBJ1-4; 10 bases map to TRBD1. The CDR3 has 16 amino acids. CDR1 and CDR2 from the germline V gene are SGDLS and YYNGEE. The V and J ends lost 4 bases and 7 bases, in that order; junction bases with no gene match: 10. The CDR3 protein is CASSSQMGQGSEKLFF. The CDR3 DNA reads as TGTGCCAGCAGCTCGCAAATGGGACAGGGGAGTGAAAAACTGTTTTTT. The variable domain in full, with the rest retrieved from reference TRBV9 and TRBJ1-4, is DSGVTQTPKHLITATGQRVTLRCSPRSGDLSVYWYQQSLDQGLQFLIQYYNGEERAKGNILERFSAQQFPDLHSELNLSSLELGDSALYFCASSSQMGQGSEKLFFGSGTQLSVL.

The J gene is TRBJ2-2, the V gene TRBV5-5; 11 bases map to TRBD1. The CDR3 is made up of 15 amino acids. Germline CDR1 reads SGHKS; CDR2 reads YYEKEE (reference sequence). Trimming took 1 base from V and 7 from J; bases not matched to a gene: 3. The CDR3 here is CASSLWDRGVGELFF. The CDR3 DNA follows: TGTGCCAGCAGCTTGTGGGACAGGGGGGTCGGGGAGCTGTTTTTT. The complete variable domain, with remaining parts taken from reference TRBV5-5 and TRBJ2-2, reads DAGVTQSPTHLIKTRGQQVTLRCSPISGHKSVSWYQQVLGQGPQFIFQYYEKEERGRGNFPDRFSARQFPNYSSELNVNALLLGDSALYLCASSLWDRGVGELFFGEGSRLTVL.

The chain couples TRBV13 to TRBJ2-5; TRBD1 aligns across 8 bases. The length of the CDR3 is 14 residues. Per the germline V gene, CDR1 is PRHDT and CDR2 is FYEKMQ (reference sequence). V lost 3 bases, J lost 5 bases, and 5 bases stayed unmatched. CDR3 sequence (DNA): TGTGCCAGCAGCTTCCAGGGGGCACAGGAGACCCAGTACTTC. It encodes CASSFQGAQETQYF.

The chain is built from TRBV2 and TRBJ2-7; D may be TRBD1 (6 bases). There are 16 residues in the CDR3. Between the trimmed V and J ends, which lost 6 bases and 2 bases, there was a span of 20 bases. Germline CDR1 and CDR2: SNHLY and FYNNEI. CDR3 amino acids: CASSLSPGQKAYEQYF. The CDR3 DNA reads TGTGCCAGCAGCCTAAGCCCAGGACAGAAGGCCTACGAGCAGTACTTC.

The chain has TRBV25-1 and TRBJ2-1, with 10 bases that match TRBD2. The CDR3 loop spans 16 amino acids. From germline, CDR1 is MGHDK and CDR2 SYGVNS. Trimming at V came to 3 bases and at J to 2 bases, leaving 4 bases not matched to a gene. CDR3 region: CASSEIAGGPYNEQFF. The CDR3 DNA is TGTGCCAGCAGTGAGATAGCGGGAGGCCCCTACAATGAGCAGTTCTTC.

The rearrangement joins TRBV19 to TRBJ2-2, with D maybe TRBD1 (6 bases). Germline CDR1 reads LNHDA; CDR2 reads SQIVND (reference sequence). V dropped 10 bases and J dropped 0 bases, with 18 bases sitting between them. The CDR3 is 16 residues long. Here the CDR3 DNA reads TGTGCCACCAGTGACAGGCCAACAACGAACACCGGGGAGCTGTTTTTT. This translates into CATSDRPTTNTGELFF.

This rearrangement joins TRBV25-1 to TRBJ1-2; the D gene is possibly TRBD1 (6 bases). V dropped 2 bases and J dropped 0 bases, with 7 bases sitting between them. The CDR3 is made up of 14 amino acids. The germline V gene has CDR1 MGHDK and CDR2 SYGVNS. CDR3 loop: CASSEAGANYGYTF. As DNA, the CDR3 is TGTGCCAGCAGTGAAGCAGGGGCTAACTATGGCTACACCTTC.

This clone was recorded once. The chain joins TRBV6-2 or TRBV6-3 to TRBJ1-5; 12 nucleotides agree with TRBD1. The ends lost 3 bases at V and 6 bases at J; junction bases unmatched: 6. The CDR3 covers 16 residues. Germline assignment: CDR1 MNHEY and CDR2 SVGEGT. CDR3 sequence (DNA): TGTGCCAGCAGTTATACCGGGACAGGGGGCGGTCAGCCCCAGCATTTT. Protein sequence: CASSYTGTGGGQPQHF.

This clone occurred a few times. One end of the junction varies from germline; a read error may be responsible. The genes are TRBV20-1 and TRBJ2-7; 8 bases are a match to TRBD2. CDR3 length: 11 amino acids. The germline V gene has CDR1 DFQATT and CDR2 SNEGSKA (reference sequence). CDR3 residues: CSVPVSGDQNF. In DNA, the CDR3 is TGCAGTGTTCCCGTTAGCGGGGATCAGAACTTC.

The chain uses TRBV29-1 and TRBJ2-1; 7 nucleotides match TRBD2. Germline CDR1 is SQVTM and CDR2 is ANQGSEA. The trim removed 7 bases at V and 0 bases at J, leaving 15 bases unmatched. CDR3 length equals 17 residues. The DNA for the CDR3 is TGCAGCGCTTCCCTGACCCTGGGCGGGGGCTCCTACAATGAGCAGTTCTTC. This encodes CSASLTLGGGSYNEQFF.